The 10 T cell receptor beta chains in this list originate from one sample, sequenced in a study of cytomegalovirus exposure and HLA in healthy donors. The PCR made use of 60 Vbeta and 13 Jbeta primers. TCRdb's table, derived via immunoSEQ multiplex PCR, lists solely in-frame clones and lacks some. The top ten hold about 14% of the sample, which has 150,000 to 200,000 clones, around 78% seen once. Sequencing input: PBMCs. The receptor set was obtained from a woman in her thirties in good health and CMV-seropositive.

The V and J genes are TRBV11-2 and TRBJ2-1; 9 nucleotides agree with TRBD2. CDR1 and CDR2 (germline): SGHAT, FQNNGV. J gave up 3 bases and V 3 bases, and 6 bases lay outside the gene matches. The CDR3 spans 16 residues. The chain's CDR3 is CASSLVSGRSYNEQFF. CDR3 sequence (DNA): TGTGCCAGCAGCTTGGTTAGCGGGAGAAGCTACAATGAGCAGTTCTTC.

This chain links TRBV6-4 with TRBJ2-5, with TRBD1 identical over 7 bases. The V and J ends lost 0 bases and 3 bases, in that order; junction bases with no gene match: 13. Germline lookup yields CDR1 MRHNA and CDR2 SNTAGT. CDR3 length equals 18 residues. The CDR3 sequence is CASSDSGGRGNDKETQYF. The CDR3 DNA is TGTGCCAGCAGTGACTCAGGGGGCAGGGGCAACGATAAAGAGACCCAGTACTTC.

The V and J genes are TRBV28 and TRBJ2-7, with 12 bases lining up with TRBD2. This CDR3 is built from 16 residues. CDR1 and CDR2 from the germline V gene are MDHEN and SYDVKM. Trimming cost V 5 bases and J 2 bases; bases outside gene matches: 7. DNA for the CDR3: TGTGCCAGCAGTGCACTAGCGGGGGGCCCACCCTACGAGCAGTACTTC. This sequence encodes CASSALAGGPPYEQYF.

The V gene is TRBV5-6, the J gene TRBJ2-1, with D possibly matching TRBD1 (5 bases). CDR3 length: 14 residues. The germline CDR1 and CDR2 sequences are SGHDT and YYEEEE. The V end lost 5 bases, the J end lost 7 bases, and 16 bases lay between the germline ends. The CDR3 loop reads CASRGPGGGNEQFF. CDR3 DNA sequence: TGTGCCAGCAGGGGGCCGGGCGGTGGAAATGAGCAGTTCTTC.

The chain carries TRBV13 and TRBJ2-7; 7 nucleotides line up with TRBD1. The CDR3 runs to 15 residues. CDR1 PRHDT and CDR2 FYEKMQ come from the germline V gene (reference sequence). Germline trimming cut 4 bases from V and 2 bases from J; bases unmatched to any gene: 8. CDR3 sequence: CASSWLGTATYEQYF. CDR3 bases: TGTGCCAGCAGCTGGCTAGGGACAGCGACCTACGAGCAGTACTTC.

This clone was counted only a few times. V is TRBV5-1 and J is TRBJ1-2; 9 positions agree with TRBD1. This CDR3 has 15 residues. With 2 bases clipped from V and 5 bases from J, the junction kept 7 bases outside the gene matches. Germline CDR1 is SGHRS and CDR2 is YFSETQ. In nucleotides, the CDR3 is TGCGCCAGCAGCTTTGGGGGCGACAGGGGGTATGGCTACACCTTC. Translated, it gives CASSFGGDRGYGYTF.

V and J are TRBV5-6 and TRBJ1-2; D is unresolved. CDR1 is SGHDT, CDR2 YYEEEE, per germline. V was shortened by 4 bases and J by 8 bases, with 18 bases between the two germline ends. This CDR3 comprises 14 residues. CDR3 amino acids: CASSPGPGYGGYTF. CDR3 DNA sequence: TGTGCCAGCAGCCCCGGACCGGGGTACGGAGGCTACACCTTC.

The chain couples TRBV19 to TRBJ1-1; D not certain. The CDR3 spans 13 residues. The V gene's germline CDR1 is LNHDA and CDR2 SQIVND (reference sequence). V lost 7 bases and J lost 4, with 13 bases in between. CDR3 sequence (DNA): TGTGCCAGTACCTCAGGCAGGTTCACTGAAGCTTTCTTT. This gives the protein CASTSGRFTEAFF.

The rearrangement links TRBV11-2 to TRBJ2-1; weak D call: TRBD2 (6 bases). This CDR3 is 15 amino acids long. The germline CDR1 and CDR2 sequences are SGHAT and FQNNGV. Trimming took off 5 bases at V and 6 bases at J, with 17 bases between the two ends. The CDR3: CASSALKGDSNEQFF. For the CDR3, the DNA is TGTGCCAGCAGCGCCCTCAAAGGGGACTCCAATGAGCAGTTCTTC.

The chain carries TRBV5-8 and TRBJ2-7; D unresolved. Looked up from germline, CDR1 is SGHTS and CDR2 is YDEGEE. This CDR3 is 12 amino acids long. Trimming removed 7 bases from V and 4 bases from J, with 12 bases in between. For the CDR3, the DNA is TGTGCCAGCCGCGGCTGGAGTTACGAGCAGTACTTC. This translates into CASRGWSYEQYF.